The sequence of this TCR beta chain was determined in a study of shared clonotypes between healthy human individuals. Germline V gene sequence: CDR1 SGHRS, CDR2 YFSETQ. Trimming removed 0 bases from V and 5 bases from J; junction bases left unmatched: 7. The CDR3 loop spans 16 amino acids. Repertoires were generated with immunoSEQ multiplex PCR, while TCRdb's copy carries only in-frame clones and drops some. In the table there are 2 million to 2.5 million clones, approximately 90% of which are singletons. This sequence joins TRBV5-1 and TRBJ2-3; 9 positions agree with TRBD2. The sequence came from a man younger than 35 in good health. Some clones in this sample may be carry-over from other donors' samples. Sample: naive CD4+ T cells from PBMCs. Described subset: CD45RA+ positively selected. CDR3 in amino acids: CASSLGREGLVDTQYF. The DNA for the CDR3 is TGCGCCAGCAGCTTGGGGCGGGAGGGCCTAGTAGATACGCAGTATTTT.